Following are 7 T cell receptor beta chains from one sample sequenced in a study of blood T cells in healthy people across ages (dated by TCRdb to the mid-2010s). To prepare the library, 5' RACE was applied. The sample was run on an Illumina HiSeq 2500. The second PCR ran for roughly 7 to 12 cycles and used a J-beta primer mix along with a sample-barcoded 5' primer. TCRdb reran the public reads through fastp at Q25 and MiXCR, keeping productive beta chains. Rows are unified per CDR3 protein, each entry keeping the most common DNA and genes. In this sample the table shows 550,000 to 800,000 distinct CDR3 sequences, roughly 21% of which occur a single time. Approximately 3.6% of the sample goes to the ten largest clones. Sequenced input: blood. These receptors originate from a man between 65 and 85 years old in good health.

This clonotype was counted a few times. The genes are TRBV3-1 and TRBJ2-3; no clear D gene. The CDR3 runs to 15 residues. Germline V lookup: CDR1 LGHDT, CDR2 YNNKEL (reference sequence). Trimming left V 3 bases short and J 0 bases short, with 10 bases between. In DNA form, the CDR3 reads TGTGCCAGCAGCCATGAGACACCCAGCACAGATACGCAGTATTTT. Residues: CASSHETPSTDTQYF.

This clonotype was detected ten times or more. The CDR3 spells CASSPTTSPDEQYF. The CDR3 nucleotides read TGTGCCAGCAGCCCGACCACATCTCCCGACGAGCAGTACTTC. The V gene is TRBV12-3 or TRBV12-4, the J gene TRBJ2-7; D unclear. Trimming shortened V by 6 bases and J by 5 bases, and 17 bases separated the two germline ends. The CDR3 contains 14 residues.

This chain joins TRBV2 and TRBJ2-1, with 10 bases aligning to TRBD1. The J call may be wrong; the DNA end is better matched by TRBJ2-5. The CDR3 length is 16 residues. Germline V gene lookup returns CDR1 SNHLY and CDR2 FYNNEI. DNA of the CDR3: TGTGCCAGCAGTGAACAGGGACAGGGGTCGGGTGAGACCCAGTACTTC. This gives the protein CASSEQGQGSGETQYF.

Comment on this clonotype: In this CDR3 the conserved last residue, phenylalanine or tryptophan, is missing, so a read error is likely. The rearrangement joins TRBV7-2 to TRBJ2-5; 7 nucleotides match TRBD2. Germline loops: CDR1 SGHTA, CDR2 FQGNSA. The CDR3 sequence is 15 residues long. The V and J ends lost 1 base and 11 bases, in that order; junction bases with no gene match: 13. This chain's CDR3 is CASSLVVQAAGEQYL. The CDR3 nucleotides read TGTGCCAGCAGCTTAGTAGTACAGGCGGCGGGGGAGCAGTACCTC.

V is TRBV7-9 and J is TRBJ2-5; 7 positions agree with TRBD1. Unmatched junction bases numbered 8, after V lost 5 bases and J lost 2 bases. The CDR3 length is 15 residues. Germline CDR1 and CDR2: SEHNR and FQNEAQ (reference sequence). The CDR3 here is CASSQAGGNQETQYF. As DNA, the CDR3 is TGTGCCAGCAGCCAAGCAGGGGGAAATCAAGAGACCCAGTACTTC.

The sample holds a few counts of this clonotype. CDR3 amino acids: CASIQRESDTQYF. The CDR3 bases are TGTGCCAGCATTCAGCGGGAGTCCGATACGCAGTATTTT. V is TRBV2 and J is TRBJ2-3; TRBD2 aligns across 8 bases. V lost 7 bases and J lost 6; bases outside the gene matches: 6. Germline V CDR1 and CDR2: SNHLY, FYNNEI. This CDR3 region has 13 residues.

This clonotype has a count of ten or more. This chain joins TRBV12-3 or TRBV12-4 and TRBJ2-7, with 11 bases fitting TRBD2. V gave up 3 bases and J gave up 3 bases; unmatched junction bases: 4. The CDR3 totals 15 residues. DNA of the CDR3: TGTGCCAGCAGTTTCGTGACTAGCGGGAACTACGAGCAGTACTTC. It specifies CASSFVTSGNYEQYF.